This T cell receptor beta chain was documented in a study of OX40 agonist ivuxolimab in advanced cancers. On the study more broadly: It was ivuxolimab, an agonistic anti-OX40 (CD134) antibody, that patients were treated with. Three patients got partial responses; one had hepatocellular carcinoma and two had cutaneous melanoma.

In regard to this clone: The antigen is unknown.

Using immunoSEQ multiplex PCR, the repertoire was profiled, and TCRdb retains in-frame clones only, with some absent. The sample includes more than 95,000 clones, roughly 94% of them seen just once. Study-wide results and limits: Among the lowest peripheral clonal expansion occurred in 0.1-3.0 mg/kg partial responders.

The CDR3 is 13 residues long. Deletions cut 5 bases from V and 4 bases from J, with 11 bases between. Germline V gene sequence: CDR1 WSHSY, CDR2 SAAADI. The V and J genes are TRBV10-2 and TRBJ1-2, with D maybe TRBD1 (6 bases). The source is an adult with an advanced solid tumor such as melanoma, head and neck, liver or kidney cancer. The sample here was CD4+ or CD8+ T cells sorted from blood, taken in a trial of the OX40 agonist ivuxolimab. DNA for the CDR3: TGCGCCAGCAGTAACGACAGGAGCTATGGCTACACCTTC. Translated, it gives CASSNDRSYGYTF.